This TCR beta chain came from a study of response to subunit inactivated influenza vaccine. The CDR3 length is 17 residues. V gave up 1 base and J gave up 0 bases, with 17 bases separating them. CDR1 and CDR2 from the germline V gene are DFQATT and SNEGSKA (reference sequence). TCRdb ran MiXCR on the RT-PCR reads and lists one entry per CDR3 protein. The table records roughly 760,000 distinct CDR3 sequences, 20% to 25% of them present only once. The V gene is TRBV20-1, the J gene TRBJ2-3, with D tentatively TRBD2 (6 bases). The receptor was isolated from a man aged 45-60 years who received an inactivated influenza vaccine. This specimen was PBMCs from blood, taken approximately 5 days after vaccination. CDR3 residues: CSARGQEGISSTDTQYF. The DNA of the CDR3 is TGCAGTGCTAGAGGCCAGGAGGGCATTAGCAGCACAGATACGCAGTATTTT.